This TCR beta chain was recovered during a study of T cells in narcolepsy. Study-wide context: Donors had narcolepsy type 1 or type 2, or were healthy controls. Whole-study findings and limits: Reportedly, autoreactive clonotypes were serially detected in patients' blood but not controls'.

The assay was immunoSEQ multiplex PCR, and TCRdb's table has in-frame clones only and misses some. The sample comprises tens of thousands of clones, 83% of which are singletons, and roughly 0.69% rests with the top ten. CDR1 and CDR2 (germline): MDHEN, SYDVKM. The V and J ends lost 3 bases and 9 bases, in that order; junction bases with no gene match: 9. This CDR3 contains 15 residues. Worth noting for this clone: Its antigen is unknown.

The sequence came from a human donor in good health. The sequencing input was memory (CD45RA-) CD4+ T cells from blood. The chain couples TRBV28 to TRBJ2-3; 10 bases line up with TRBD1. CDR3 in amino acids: CASSLGQGRLGTQYF. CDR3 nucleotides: TGTGCCAGCAGTTTGGGACAGGGGAGGCTAGGGACGCAGTATTTT.